This T cell receptor (beta chain) emerged from a study of T cells in Graves' hyperthyroidism and ophthalmopathy. Study-wide findings and caveats: Stable hyperthyroidism and ophthalmopathy were separated using 13 V-J signatures. In the blood, most expanded thyroid clonotypes above 0.001 appeared as well.

CDR1 and CDR2 (germline): SNHLY, FYNNEI. V was trimmed by 0 bases and J by 0 bases, leaving 21 bases between them. This CDR3 comprises 20 residues. RNA transcripts were the template for amplifying TCR beta CDR3 regions. A first-round RT-PCR of the TCR CDR3 used the HTBI primer set. MiXCR, run by TCRdb on the multiplex PCR reads, gives a single entry per CDR3 protein. The sample lists some 510,000 distinct CDR3 sequences, about a fifth occurring once. Any patient presenting with uncontrolled infection, other autoimmune disease, pregnancy or lactation was left out. Diagnostic decisions used clinical symptoms, serum thyroxine and TRAb, thyroid ultrasound and orbital computed tomography. Comment on this clonotype: Its matching antigen is unknown.

The sequenced sample consisted of blood. The chain recombines TRBV2 with TRBJ1-5; perhaps TRBD1 as D (6 bases). This TCR derives from a man between 18 and 29 years old with Graves' hyperthyroidism. CDR3 sequence reads: CASSEARRGHVKGSNQPQHF. CDR3 bases: TGTGCCAGCAGTGAAGCGAGGAGGGGACATGTCAAGGGTAGCAATCAGCCCCAGCATTTT.